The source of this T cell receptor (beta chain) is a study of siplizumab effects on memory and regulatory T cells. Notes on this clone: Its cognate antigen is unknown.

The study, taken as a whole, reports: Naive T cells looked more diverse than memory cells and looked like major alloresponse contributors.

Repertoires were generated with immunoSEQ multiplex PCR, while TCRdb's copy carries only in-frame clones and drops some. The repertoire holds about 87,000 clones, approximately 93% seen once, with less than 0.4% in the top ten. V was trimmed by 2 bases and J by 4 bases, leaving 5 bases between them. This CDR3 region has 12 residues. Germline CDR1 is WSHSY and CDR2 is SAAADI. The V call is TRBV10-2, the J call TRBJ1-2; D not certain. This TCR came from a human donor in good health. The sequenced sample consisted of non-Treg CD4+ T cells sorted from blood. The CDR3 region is CASSEVGYGYTF. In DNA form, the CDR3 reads TGCGCCAGCAGTGAGGTGGGCTATGGCTACACCTTC.